Below are 13 T cell receptor beta chains sequenced from a single sample in a study of T cells in Graves' hyperthyroidism and ophthalmopathy. Amplification of TCR beta CDR3 regions used RNA as the template. The HTBI primer set drove a first-round RT-PCR of the TCR CDR3. Via MiXCR, TCRdb re-called the multiplex PCR reads, giving one row per CDR3 protein. Seen here are about 420,000 distinct CDR3 sequences, roughly 13% observed once, and the top ten hold more than 4.5%. Sequenced material: blood. The source is a young woman with Graves' hyperthyroidism.

V and J are TRBV6-4 and TRBJ2-3; D unclear. The CDR3 loop spans 13 amino acids. Germline V CDR1 and CDR2: MRHNA, SNTAGT. V was clipped by 0 bases and J by 6 bases, with 7 bases between them. This CDR3 reads CASSDSMVDTQYF. The DNA of the CDR3 is TGTGCCAGCAGTGACTCAATGGTGGATACGCAGTATTTT.

This clonotype has at least ten counts. The chain couples TRBV9 to TRBJ2-2, with a tentative D call TRBD1 (6 bases). The germline V gene encodes CDR1 SGDLS and CDR2 YYNGEE. The ends were cut back, 3 bases at V and 0 bases at J, with 9 bases in the middle. This CDR3 is built from 15 residues. As DNA, the CDR3 is TGTGCCAGCAGCGCGGGACAACCGAACACCGGGGAGCTGTTTTTT. Translation: CASSAGQPNTGELFF.

This clonotype showed up many times. In DNA form, the CDR3 reads TGTGCCACCAGTGATGGGACAGGGGGCGCGAGTCTTACCGGGGAGCTGTTTTTT. Its translation is CATSDGTGGASLTGELFF. This chain uses TRBV24-1 with TRBJ2-2; 12 nucleotides line up with TRBD1. Germline V gene lookup returns CDR1 KGHDR and CDR2 SFDVKD. CDR3 length equals 18 residues. Trimming at V came to 3 bases and at J to 5 bases, leaving 9 bases not matched to a gene.

The sample holds a few counts of this clonotype. The V and J genes are TRBV3-1 and TRBJ2-6; 9 bases map to TRBD1. The CDR3 contains 18 residues. Germline CDR1 and CDR2: LGHDT and YNNKEL (reference sequence). With 4 bases clipped from V and 4 bases from J, the junction kept 11 bases outside the gene matches. The CDR3 nucleotides read TGTGCCAGCAGCCTCCTGGACAGGGGCTTAAAAGGGGCCAACGTCCTGACTTTC. It is translated as CASSLLDRGLKGANVLTF.

This clonotype was observed many times. J is TRBJ1-1 and V is TRBV4-3, with D unclear. This CDR3 contains 14 residues. Germline CDR1 reads LGHNA; CDR2 reads YSLEER. V lost 0 bases to trimming and J lost 1 base, with 6 bases between them. In DNA, the CDR3 is TGCGCCAGCAGCCAAGACGGGCCGAACACTGAAGCTTTCTTT. It encodes CASSQDGPNTEAFF.

This clonotype was seen a few times. A much larger clone differs from this one at a single base, so this may be a read error. The chain joins TRBV7-8 to TRBJ1-5, with 8 bases that match TRBD1. CDR1 SGHVS and CDR2 FQNEAQ come from the germline V gene. This CDR3 spans 15 amino acids. CDR3 DNA: TGTACCAGCAGCAAAAGGACAGGGAGCGATCAGCCCCAGCATTTT. Translating it yields CTSSKRTGSDQPQHF.

The J gene is TRBJ2-1, the V gene TRBV6-1; 9 bases align to TRBD2. Germline V CDR1 and CDR2: MNHNS, SASEGT. The CDR3 runs 13 residues. The junction had 5 bases not matched to a gene; V was cut back by 7 bases and J by 7 bases. The CDR3 spells CASTKREANEQFF. The DNA of the CDR3 is TGTGCCAGCACCAAGCGGGAGGCGAATGAGCAGTTCTTC.

A word on this clonotype: At one end, the junction sequence differs from germline, possibly due to a read error. The chain employs TRBV7-8 and TRBJ1-2, with 7 nucleotides matching TRBD1. The CDR3 has 18 residues. Germline V gene lookup returns CDR1 SGHVS and CDR2 FQNEAQ. The CDR3 DNA follows: TGTGCCAGTAGCTATTACTCATCCGGGACAGAACTTAACTATGGCTACACCTTC. Its protein is CASSYYSSGTELNYGYTF. Based on the CDR3 plus reference TRBV7-8 and TRBJ1-2, the full variable domain is GAGVSQSPRYKVAKRGQDVALRCDPISGHVSLFWYQQALGQGPEFLTYFQNEAQLDKSGLPSDRFFAERPEGSVSTLKIQRTQQEDSAVYLCASSYYSSGTELNYGYTFGSGTRLTVV.

This clonotype was detected many times. V is TRBV6-1 and J is TRBJ2-1, with D perhaps matching TRBD1 (6 bases). This CDR3 has 13 residues. CDR1 is MNHNS and CDR2 is SASEGT in the germline V gene. The V end lost 8 bases, the J end lost 8 bases, and 16 bases lay between the germline ends. The CDR3 loop is CASGNTGTDEQFF. The CDR3 DNA reads TGTGCCAGCGGGAACACAGGGACGGATGAGCAGTTCTTC.

Many counts were recorded for this clonotype. In DNA form, the CDR3 reads TGTGCCTGGAGTGACGCTAGCAATCAGCCCCAGCATTTT. It is translated as CAWSDASNQPQHF. V is TRBV30 and J is TRBJ1-5; no reliable D call. V was trimmed by 1 base and J by 0 bases, leaving 4 bases between them. Germline CDR1 reads GTSNPN; CDR2 reads SVGIG (reference sequence). The CDR3 runs 13 residues.

This clonotype was recorded at least ten times. The chain couples TRBV20-1 to TRBJ2-2; D not certain. The CDR3 is 14 residues long. Germline V CDR1 and CDR2: DFQATT, SNEGSKA (reference sequence). The ends were cut back, 1 base at V and 4 bases at J, with 10 bases in the middle. The CDR3: CSARARHLTGELFF. CDR3 in DNA: TGCAGTGCTAGAGCTCGACACCTCACCGGGGAGCTGTTTTTT.

The sample holds many counts of this clonotype. The gene calls are TRBV6-6 and TRBJ1-5; 7 bases agree with TRBD1. Germline CDR1 is MNHNY and CDR2 is SVGAGI (reference sequence). The CDR3 totals 15 residues. J gave up 0 bases and V 2 bases, and 1 base lay outside the gene matches. DNA for the CDR3: TGTGCCAGCAGTTACAGGGGGCATAGCAATCAGCCCCAGCATTTT. This gives the protein CASSYRGHSNQPQHF.

This clonotype was seen a handful of times. CDR3 nucleotides: TGTGCCAGCTCACCAATCCCCGGGGCCACCGGGGAGCTGTTTTTT. It encodes CASSPIPGATGELFF. This rearrangement joins TRBV18 to TRBJ2-2; D possibly uses TRBD1 or TRBD2 (5 bases each). The CDR3 is made up of 15 amino acids. Germline V gene data show CDR1 as KGHSH and CDR2 as LQKENI. Trimming removed 2 bases from V and 4 bases from J, with 11 bases in between.